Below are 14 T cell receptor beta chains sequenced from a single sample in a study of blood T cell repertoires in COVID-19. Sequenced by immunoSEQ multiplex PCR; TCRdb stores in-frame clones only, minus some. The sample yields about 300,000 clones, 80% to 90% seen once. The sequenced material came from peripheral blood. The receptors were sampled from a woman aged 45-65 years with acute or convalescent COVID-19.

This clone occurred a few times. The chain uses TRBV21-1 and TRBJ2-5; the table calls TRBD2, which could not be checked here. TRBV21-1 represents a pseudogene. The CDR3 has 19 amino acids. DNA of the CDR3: TGTGCCGTCGGGACAGGGGGTCGACTAGCGGGACCCGTCGGTGAGACCCAGTACTTC. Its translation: CAVGTGGRLAGPVGETQYF.

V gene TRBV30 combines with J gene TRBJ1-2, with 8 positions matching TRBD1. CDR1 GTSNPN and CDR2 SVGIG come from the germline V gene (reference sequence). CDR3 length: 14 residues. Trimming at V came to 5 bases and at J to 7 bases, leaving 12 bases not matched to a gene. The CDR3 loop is CAWEEGQGWSGYTF. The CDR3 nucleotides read TGTGCCTGGGAGGAAGGACAGGGCTGGAGTGGCTACACCTTC.

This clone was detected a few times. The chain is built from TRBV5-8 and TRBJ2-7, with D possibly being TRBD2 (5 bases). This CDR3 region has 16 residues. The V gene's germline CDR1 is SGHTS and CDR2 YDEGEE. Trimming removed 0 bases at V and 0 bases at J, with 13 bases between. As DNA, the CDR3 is TGTGCCAGCAGCTTGGTTTGGACTTTGAGCTCCTACGAGCAGTACTTC. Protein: CASSLVWTLSSYEQYF.

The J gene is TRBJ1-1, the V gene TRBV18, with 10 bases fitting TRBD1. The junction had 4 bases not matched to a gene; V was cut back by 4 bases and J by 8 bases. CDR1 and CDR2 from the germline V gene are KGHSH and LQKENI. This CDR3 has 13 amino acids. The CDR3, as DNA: TGTGCCAGCTCACGCGGACAGGGGGAAGAAGCTTTCTTT. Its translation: CASSRGQGEEAFF.

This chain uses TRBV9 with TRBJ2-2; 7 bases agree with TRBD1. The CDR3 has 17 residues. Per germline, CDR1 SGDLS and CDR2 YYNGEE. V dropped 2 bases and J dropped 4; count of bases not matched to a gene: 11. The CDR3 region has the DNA TGTGCCAGCAGCGTGAGATCCGGGACAGCCTTCACCGGGGAGCTGTTTTTT. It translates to CASSVRSGTAFTGELFF. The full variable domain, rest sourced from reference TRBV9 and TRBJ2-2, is DSGVTQTPKHLITATGQRVTLRCSPRSGDLSVYWYQQSLDQGLQFLIQYYNGEERAKGNILERFSAQQFPDLHSELNLSSLELGDSALYFCASSVRSGTAFTGELFFGEGSRLTVL.

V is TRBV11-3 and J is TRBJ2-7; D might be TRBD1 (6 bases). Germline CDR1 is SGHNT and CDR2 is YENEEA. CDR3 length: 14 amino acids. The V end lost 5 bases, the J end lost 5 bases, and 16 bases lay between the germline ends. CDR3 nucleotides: TGTGCCAGCAGCCAAGGGGGTGGATCCCACGAGCAGTACTTC. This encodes CASSQGGGSHEQYF. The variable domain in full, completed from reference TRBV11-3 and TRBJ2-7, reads EAGVVQSPRYKIIEKKQPVAFWCNPISGHNTLYWYLQNLGQGPELLIRYENEEAVDDSQLPKDRFSAERLKGVDSTLKIQPAELGDSAVYLCASSQGGGSHEQYFGPGTRLTVT.

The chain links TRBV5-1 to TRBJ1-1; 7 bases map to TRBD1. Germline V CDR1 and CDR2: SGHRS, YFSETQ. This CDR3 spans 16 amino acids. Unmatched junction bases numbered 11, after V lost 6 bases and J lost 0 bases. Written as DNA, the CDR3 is TGCGCCAGCACGGGACCGGGACAGCCCATGAACACTGAAGCTTTCTTT. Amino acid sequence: CASTGPGQPMNTEAFF.

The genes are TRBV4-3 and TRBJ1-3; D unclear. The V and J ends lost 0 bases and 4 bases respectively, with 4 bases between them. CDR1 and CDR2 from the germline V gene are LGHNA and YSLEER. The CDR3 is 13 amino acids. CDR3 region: CASSQEQGNTIYF. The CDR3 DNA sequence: TGCGCCAGCAGCCAAGAACAGGGAAACACCATATATTTT.

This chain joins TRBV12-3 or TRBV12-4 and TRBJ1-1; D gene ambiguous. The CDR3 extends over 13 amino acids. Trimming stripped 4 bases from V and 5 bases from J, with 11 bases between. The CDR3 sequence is CASSSPIETEAFF. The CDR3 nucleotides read TGTGCCAGCAGTTCTCCTATCGAAACTGAAGCTTTCTTT.

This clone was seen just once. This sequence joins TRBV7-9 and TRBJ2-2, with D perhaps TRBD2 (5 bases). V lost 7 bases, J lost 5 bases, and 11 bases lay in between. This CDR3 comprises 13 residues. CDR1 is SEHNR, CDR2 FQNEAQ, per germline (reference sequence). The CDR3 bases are TGTGCCAGCACCCAATCGGGGACCGGGGAGCTGTTTTTT. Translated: CASTQSGTGELFF. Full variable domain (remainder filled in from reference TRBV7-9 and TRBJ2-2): DTGVSQNPRHKITKRGQNVTFRCDPISEHNRLYWYRQTLGQGPEFLTYFQNEAQLEKSRLLSDRFSAERPKGSFSTLEIQRTEQGDSAMYLCASTQSGTGELFFGEGSRLTVL.

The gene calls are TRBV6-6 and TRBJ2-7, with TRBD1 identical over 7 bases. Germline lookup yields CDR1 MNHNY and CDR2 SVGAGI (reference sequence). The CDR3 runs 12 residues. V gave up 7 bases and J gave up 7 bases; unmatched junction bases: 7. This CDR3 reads CASNSQGKEQYF. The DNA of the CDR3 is TGTGCCAGCAACTCACAGGGGAAAGAGCAGTACTTC.

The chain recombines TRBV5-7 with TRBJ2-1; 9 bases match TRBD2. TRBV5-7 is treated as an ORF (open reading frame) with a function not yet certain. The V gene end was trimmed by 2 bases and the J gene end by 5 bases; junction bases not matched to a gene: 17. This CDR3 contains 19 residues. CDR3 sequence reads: CASSFGPSREAGGHNEQFF. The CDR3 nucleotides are TGTGCCAGCAGCTTTGGGCCAAGTAGGGAAGCGGGAGGTCACAATGAGCAGTTCTTC.

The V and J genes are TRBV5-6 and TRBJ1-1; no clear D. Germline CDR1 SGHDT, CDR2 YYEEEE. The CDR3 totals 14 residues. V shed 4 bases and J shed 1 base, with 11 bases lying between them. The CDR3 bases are TGTGCCAGCAGCCGCACCGACAAGAACACTGAAGCTTTCTTT. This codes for CASSRTDKNTEAFF.

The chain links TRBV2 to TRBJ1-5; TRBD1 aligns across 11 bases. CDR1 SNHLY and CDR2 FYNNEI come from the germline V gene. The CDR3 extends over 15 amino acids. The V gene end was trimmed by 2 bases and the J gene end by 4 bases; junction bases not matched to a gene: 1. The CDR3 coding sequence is TGTGCCAGCAGTGAAAGGGACAGGGGGAATCAGCCCCAGCATTTT. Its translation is CASSERDRGNQPQHF.